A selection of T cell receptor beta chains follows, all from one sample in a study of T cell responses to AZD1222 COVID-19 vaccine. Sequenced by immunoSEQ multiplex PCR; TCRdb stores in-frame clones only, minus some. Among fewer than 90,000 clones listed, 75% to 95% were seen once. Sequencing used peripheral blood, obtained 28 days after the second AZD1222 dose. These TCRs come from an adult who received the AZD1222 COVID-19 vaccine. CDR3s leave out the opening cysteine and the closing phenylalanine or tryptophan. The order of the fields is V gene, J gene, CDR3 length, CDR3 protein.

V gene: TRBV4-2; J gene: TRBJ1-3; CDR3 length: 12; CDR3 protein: ASSPTRSGNTIY
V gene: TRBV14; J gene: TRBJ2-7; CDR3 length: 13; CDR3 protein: ASSQDPGQAYEQY
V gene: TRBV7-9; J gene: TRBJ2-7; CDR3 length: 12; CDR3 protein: ASGRGASSYEQY
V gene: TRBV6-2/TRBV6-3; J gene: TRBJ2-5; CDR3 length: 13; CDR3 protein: ASSYSTSSPGTQY
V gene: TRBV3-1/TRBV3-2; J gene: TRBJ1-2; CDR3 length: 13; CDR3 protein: ASSRLSPSNYGYT
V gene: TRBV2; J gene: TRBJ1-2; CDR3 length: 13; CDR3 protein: ASSVPAGPRYGYT
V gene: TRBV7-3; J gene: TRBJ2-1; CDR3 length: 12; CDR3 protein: ASSPPGPYNEQF
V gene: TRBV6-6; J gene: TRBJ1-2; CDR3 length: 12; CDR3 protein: ASRSNRGGYGYT
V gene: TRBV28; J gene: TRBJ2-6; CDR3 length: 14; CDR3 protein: ASSTPAGLGANVLT
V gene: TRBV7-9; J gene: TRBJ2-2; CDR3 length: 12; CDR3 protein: ASSPKSNTGELF